This TCR beta chain comes out of a study of blood T cell repertoires in COVID-19. Study context: Whether acute or convalescent, the COVID-19 samples came from the United States, Italy and Spain.

Under the authors' procedure: The authors estimated nucleated cell counts from reference gene primer amplification. The assay was immunoSEQ multiplex PCR, and TCRdb's table has in-frame clones only and misses some. V and J calls and clone size are copied from that table; D and trimming were computed from the DNA. The sample yields about 170,000 clones, more than 65% seen once. The V and J ends lost 5 bases and 8 bases, in that order; junction bases with no gene match: 6. CDR3 length: 12 amino acids. The V gene's germline CDR1 is SQVTM and CDR2 ANQGSEA. The chain uses TRBV29-1 and TRBJ2-1; 7 nucleotides line up with TRBD1. The TCR comes from a woman over 75 with active or convalescent COVID-19. Sequences were obtained from peripheral blood. CDR3 protein: CSVRAGGYEQFF. In DNA, the CDR3 is TGCAGCGTTAGGGCAGGGGGTTATGAGCAGTTCTTC.